This T cell receptor (beta chain) was observed in a study of CD8+ T cells in alopecia areata. Sequencing templates came from extracted RNA that was reverse transcribed into cDNA. The assay was immunoSEQ multiplex PCR, and TCRdb's table has in-frame clones only and misses some. The sample lists 80,000 to 100,000 clones, less than 50% seen once, with approximately 1.5% in the top ten. This clone turned up a few times. Its antigen is as yet unknown. Study-level results: Scalp samples also contribute reads from the resident alphabeta T cells found in normal skin.

The CDR3 spans 15 residues. V lost 2 bases, J lost 5 bases, and 16 bases lay in between. The germline V gene encodes CDR1 SGHRS and CDR2 YFSETQ. This clonotype was sampled from a human donor with alopecia areata. The sequencing sample was made of CD4+ T cells sorted from blood. The V call is TRBV5-1, the J call TRBJ2-5; D remains unclear. Written as DNA, the CDR3 is TGCGCCAGCAGCTTCATTCCGGGCGCCTCTGAGACCCAGTACTTC. It specifies CASSFIPGASETQYF. The full variable domain, completed using reference TRBV5-1 and TRBJ2-5, is KAGVTQTPRYLIKTRGQQVTLSCSPISGHRSVSWYQQTPGQGLQFLFEYFSETQRNKGNFPGRFSGRQFSNSRSEMNVSTLELGDSALYLCASSFIPGASETQYFGPGTRLLVL.